This T cell receptor (beta chain) was found in a study of CD8+ T cells in alopecia areata. Reverse transcribed after extraction, RNA yielded cDNA as the sequencing template. The data were produced by immunoSEQ multiplex PCR, yet TCRdb's version contains in-frame clones alone and is incomplete. The profile shows approximately 200,000 clones, 58% of them singletons. The CDR3 is 12 amino acids. Between the trimmed V and J ends, which lost 0 bases and 3 bases, there was a span of 6 bases. The germline gives CDR1 GTSNPN, CDR2 SVGIG (reference sequence). Treatment meaning: oral pan-JAK inhibitor, 5-10 mg twice daily.

This chain connects TRBV30 to TRBJ2-7, with D possibly being TRBD2 (6 bases). Sequencing used CD4+ T cells sorted from blood, obtained at week 24, from a patient treated with tofacitinib. The receptor comes from a human donor with alopecia areata. The chain's CDR3 is CAWSVGGYEQYF. Here the CDR3 DNA reads TGTGCCTGGAGTGTCGGGGGCTACGAGCAGTACTTC.